One sample yielded the 7 T cell receptor beta chains listed below, sequenced in a study of shared clonotypes between healthy human individuals. Profiling relied on immunoSEQ multiplex PCR, and the TCRdb table lists in-frame clones only, not all of them. The repertoire holds approximately 740,000 clones, with approximately 74% as singletons. Source material: memory CD4+ T cells sorted from blood. Subset of the sample: CD45RA-negative fraction. These receptor sequences come from a woman aged 25 to 39 in good health.

Note on this clone: The sample holds other DNA sequences that translate to the same CDR3. The gene calls are TRBV5-1 and TRBJ2-1, with D perhaps TRBD1 (5 bases). Trimming shortened V by 2 bases and J by 4 bases, and 13 bases separated the two germline ends. The CDR3 extends over 15 amino acids. Germline V gives CDR1 SGHRS, CDR2 YFSETQ. The CDR3 loop is CASSLDSSTYNEQFF. In nucleotides, the CDR3 is TGCGCCAGCAGCTTAGACAGTTCGACATACAATGAGCAGTTCTTC.

The chain carries TRBV7-2 and TRBJ1-5; D uncertain. The CDR3 loop spans 12 amino acids. Germline V lookup: CDR1 SGHTA, CDR2 FQGNSA. The V end was cut by 4 bases, the J end by 9 bases, with 10 bases between. CDR3 sequence reads: CASSSYSGPQHF. CDR3 in DNA: TGTGCCAGCAGCTCCTATTCAGGGCCCCAGCATTTT.

This clone has more than one count but fewer than ten. The chain combines TRBV10-2 with TRBJ2-1; TRBD2 agrees at 11 bases. The germline CDR1 and CDR2 sequences are WSHSY and SAAADI. This CDR3 contains 16 residues. Trimming at V came to 3 bases and at J to 4 bases, leaving 5 bases not matched to a gene. The CDR3, as DNA: TGCGCCAGCAGTGATCCTAGCGGGAGGTCATACAATGAGCAGTTCTTC. Its protein is CASSDPSGRSYNEQFF.

The chain links TRBV18 to TRBJ1-1; D not certain. The CDR3 sequence is 12 residues long. Germline CDR1 reads KGHSH; CDR2 reads LQKENI. V was pared by 3 bases and J by 11 bases, with 13 bases between. The CDR3 DNA follows: TGTGCCAGCTCACCGGAGCTAAAGCGGGCTTTCTTT. Residues: CASSPELKRAFF.

This clone was seen many times. The sample contains more than one DNA sequence encoding this CDR3. This chain links TRBV19 with TRBJ2-2; TRBD1 is a possible D gene (6 bases). The V and J ends lost 4 bases and 3 bases respectively, with 18 bases between them. This CDR3 region has 17 residues. Germline V gives CDR1 LNHDA, CDR2 SQIVND (reference sequence). The CDR3 region is CASSKQQIQGYTGELFF. The CDR3 region has the DNA TGTGCCAGTAGTAAACAACAGATACAGGGTTACACCGGGGAGCTGTTTTTT.

The CDR3 DNA is TGTGCCACAAGCGGCGGCTCTGGGGCCAACGTCCTGACTTTC. Its protein product is CATSGGSGANVLTF. The chain has TRBV7-6 and TRBJ2-6, with D tentatively TRBD2 (5 bases). Germline CDR1 reads SGHVS; CDR2 reads FNYEAQ. V lost 10 bases, J lost 0 bases, and 10 bases lay in between. This CDR3 has 14 amino acids.

The rearrangement links TRBV28 to TRBJ2-7, with TRBD1 as a possible D gene (6 bases). The V gene's germline CDR1 is MDHEN and CDR2 SYDVKM. Trimming stripped 8 bases from V and 2 bases from J, with 19 bases between. The CDR3 loop spans 15 amino acids. CDR3 loop: CASGSSGATPYEQYF. CDR3 sequence (DNA): TGTGCCAGCGGGTCCTCAGGGGCGACCCCCTACGAGCAGTACTTC.